The clone carrying this T cell receptor (beta chain) was picked up one time. This record belongs to a study of T cell changes during pregnancy in multiple sclerosis. Germline V gene sequence: CDR1 SGDLS, CDR2 YYNGEE. This CDR3 is built from 16 residues. The V segment lost 0 bases and the J segment 1 base; nucleotides outside the gene matches: 6. Profiling relied on immunoSEQ multiplex PCR, and the TCRdb table lists in-frame clones only, not all of them. This table holds about 27,000 clones, roughly 89% found once. The genes are TRBV9 and TRBJ1-1; 7 bases match TRBD1. Sequenced here: CD8+ T cells from peripheral blood mononuclear cells, sampled in the second trimester of pregnancy. The TCR comes from a female donor with multiple sclerosis, enrolled in a pregnancy study. The CDR3: CASSVAPGQKNTEAFF. The CDR3 coding sequence is TGTGCCAGCAGCGTAGCCCCGGGACAGAAGAACACTGAAGCTTTCTTT.